Listed below are T cell receptor beta chains from one sample, sequenced in a study of CD8 T cells in ankylosing spondylitis. A single record per CDR3 protein comes from TCRdb applying MiXCR to the 5' RACE reads. This repertoire shows about 540,000 distinct CDR3 sequences, over 9.5% found once; its top ten account for under 7.5%. Specimen: blood, either unsorted or a sorted T cell fraction (not recorded which). The receptors stem from a male donor with ankylosing spondylitis. The CDR3 runs from the conserved cysteine through the conserved F or W. D genes are given only for firm matches. The size field is filled for only some rows; it gives once, few, many or a size class.

V gene: TRBV6-2/TRBV6-3; J gene: TRBJ1-1; clone size: NA; D gene: NA; CDR3 protein: CASSYSLRQVNTEAFF; CDR3 DNA: TGTGCCAGCAGTTACTCGCTACGACAGGTGAACACTGAAGCTTTCTTT
V gene: TRBV5-1; J gene: TRBJ1-2; clone size: few; D gene: NA; CDR3 protein: CASSHDRYGYTF; CDR3 DNA: TGCGCCAGCAGCCACGACCGCTATGGCTACACCTTC
V gene: TRBV5-4; J gene: TRBJ2-1; clone size: few; D gene: TRBD2; CDR3 protein: CASSLVRGTSGRGYNEQFF; CDR3 DNA: TGTGCCAGCAGCTTGGTGCGGGGGACTAGCGGGAGGGGCTACAATGAGCAGTTCTTC
V gene: TRBV20-1; J gene: TRBJ2-1; clone size: few; D gene: NA; CDR3 protein: CSARAALSYNEQFF; CDR3 DNA: TGCAGTGCTAGAGCGGCACTGTCCTACAATGAGCAGTTCTTC
V gene: TRBV5-1; J gene: TRBJ2-5; clone size: few; D gene: NA; CDR3 protein: CASSLALGAYQETQYF; CDR3 DNA: TGCGCCAGCAGCTTGGCCTTGGGGGCATACCAAGAGACCCAGTACTTC
V gene: TRBV2; J gene: TRBJ2-6; clone size: NA; D gene: NA; CDR3 protein: CASSGPPSTFSGANVLTF; CDR3 DNA: TGTGCCAGCAGCGGACCGCCTAGTACTTTCTCTGGGGCCAACGTCCTGACTTTC
V gene: TRBV7-2; J gene: TRBJ1-1; clone size: many; D gene: TRBD1; CDR3 protein: CASRPSRDSPEAFF; CDR3 DNA: TGTGCCAGCAGACCGAGCCGGGACAGCCCTGAAGCTTTCTTT
V gene: TRBV24-1; J gene: TRBJ1-4; clone size: NA; D gene: TRBD1; CDR3 protein: CATSDPQGEGEEKLFF; CDR3 DNA: TGTGCCACCAGTGATCCTCAGGGGGAAGGAGAAGAAAAACTGTTTTTT
V gene: TRBV3-1; J gene: TRBJ2-1; clone size: many; D gene: NA; CDR3 protein: CASSPVGYNEQFF; CDR3 DNA: TGTGCCAGCAGCCCCGTGGGCTACAATGAGCAGTTCTTC
V gene: TRBV20-1; J gene: TRBJ1-4; clone size: few; D gene: NA; CDR3 protein: CSAGVGVETEKLFF; CDR3 DNA: TGCAGTGCCGGAGTGGGGGTAGAAACGGAAAAACTGTTTTTT
V gene: TRBV6-1; J gene: TRBJ1-1; clone size: NA; D gene: NA; CDR3 protein: CASSPQTADINTEAFF; CDR3 DNA: TGTGCCAGCAGTCCTCAGACCGCGGACATTAACACTGAAGCTTTCTTT
V gene: TRBV29-1; J gene: TRBJ2-1; clone size: NA; D gene: NA; CDR3 protein: CSVDRAGRDEQFF; CDR3 DNA: TGCAGCGTAGACAGGGCGGGGCGCGATGAGCAGTTCTTC
V gene: TRBV5-1; J gene: TRBJ2-5; clone size: few; D gene: NA; CDR3 protein: CASSVGLTGEETQYF; CDR3 DNA: TGCGCCAGCAGCGTAGGACTCACTGGCGAAGAGACCCAGTACTTC